The rows below give T cell receptor beta chains drawn from one sample of a study of cytomegalovirus exposure and HLA in healthy donors. The assay was immunoSEQ multiplex PCR, and TCRdb's table has in-frame clones only and misses some. The sample records tens of thousands of clones, around 66% being singletons. Source material: PBMCs. These receptors were taken from a male donor in good health and CMV-seropositive. Both conserved end residues are part of each CDR3. Fields, in order: clone size, V gene, J gene, CDR3 length, D gene, CDR3 protein, CDR3 DNA. D genes are given only for firm matches. Size is omitted from some rows. Given values are once, few, many or a class for expanded clones.

NA	TRBV7-2	TRBJ1-1	13	NA	CASSFILNTEAFF	TGTGCCAGCAGCTTCATCCTGAACACTGAAGCTTTCTTT
once	TRBV5-1	TRBJ2-1	15	TRBD2	CASSLGLAGINEQFF	TGCGCCAGCAGCTTGGGACTAGCGGGTATAAATGAGCAGTTCTTC
NA	TRBV6-5	TRBJ2-3	15	TRBD2	CASKKGGGRTDTQYF	TGTGCCAGCAAAAAGGGCGGGGGACGCACAGATACGCAGTATTTT
few	TRBV25-1	TRBJ1-1	14	NA	CASSEQGKTAEAFF	TGTGCCAGCAGTGAGCAGGGGAAGACTGCTGAAGCTTTCTTT
NA	TRBV6-1	TRBJ2-2	14	NA	CASSDTVDTGELFF	TGTGCCAGCAGTGACACGGTAGACACCGGGGAGCTGTTTTTT
few	TRBV7-9	TRBJ2-3	19	TRBD2	CASSLRSSGRVVSTDTQYF	TGTGCCAGCAGCTTACGCTCTAGCGGGAGGGTTGTGAGCACAGATACGCAGTATTTT
NA	TRBV6-1	TRBJ1-2	15	TRBD1	CASNPVRTGSGGYTF	TGTGCCAGCAACCCAGTCAGGACAGGGAGCGGTGGCTACACCTTC
NA	TRBV19	TRBJ1-5	19	TRBD1	CASSVGQASFSFGNQPQHF	TGTGCCAGTAGTGTAGGACAGGCTAGTTTTTCCTTCGGCAATCAGCCCCAGCATTTT
NA	TRBV19	TRBJ2-4	16	TRBD1	CASSTGILYRGREEYF	TGTGCCAGTAGTACAGGGATTTTATACAGGGGCCGCGAAGAGTACTTC
NA	TRBV11-3	TRBJ1-5	20	NA	CASSYVDKGKTPRCVQPQHF	TGTGCCAGCAGCTATGTTGACAAAGGAAAGACCCCTCGGTGTGTTCAGCCCCAGCATTTT
NA	TRBV2	TRBJ1-6	14	TRBD1	CASTGTGYNSPLHF	TGTGCCAGCACAGGGACAGGGTATAATTCACCCCTCCACTTT
NA	TRBV4-1	TRBJ1-6	15	NA	CASSQVGPGNSPLHF	TGCGCCAGCAGCCAAGTGGGGCCCGGGAATTCACCCCTCCACTTT
few	TRBV30	TRBJ1-2	14	TRBD1	CAWEALTGIYGYTF	TGTGCCTGGGAGGCCCTGACAGGGATCTATGGCTACACCTTC
NA	TRBV12-5	TRBJ1-1	17	TRBD1	CASGLVRGGFMNTEAFF	TGTGCTAGTGGTTTGGTACGAGGGGGCTTCATGAACACTGAAGCTTTCTTT
few	TRBV11-3	TRBJ2-7	13	TRBD1	CASSQGASYEQYF	TGTGCCAGCAGCCAGGGGGCTAGCTACGAGCAGTACTTC
NA	TRBV27	TRBJ2-3	20	TRBD2	CASSSTSMTSGRVFTDTQYF	TGTGCCAGCAGTTCCACCTCTATGACTAGCGGGAGGGTGTTCACAGATACGCAGTATTTT
NA	TRBV11-2	TRBJ2-2	18	TRBD2	CASSPRTSGPSVGGELFF	TGTGCCAGCAGCCCCAGGACTAGCGGGCCCTCCGTAGGCGGGGAGCTGTTTTTT
NA	TRBV6-1	TRBJ1-2	14	NA	CATGFGQLSYGYTF	TGTGCCACAGGATTTGGCCAACTGTCCTATGGCTACACCTTC
NA	TRBV25-1	TRBJ2-1	13	TRBD2	CASRLAGSNEQFF	TGTGCCAGCAGACTAGCGGGATCCAATGAGCAGTTCTTC
NA	TRBV6-5	TRBJ2-1	13	NA	CASSYGRHNEQFF	TGTGCCAGCAGTTATGGGAGACACAATGAGCAGTTCTTC
once	TRBV11-2	TRBJ2-1	15	TRBD2	CASSSLAGDYNEQFF	TGTGCCAGCAGTTCACTAGCGGGAGACTACAATGAGCAGTTCTTC
NA	TRBV30	TRBJ2-3	15	TRBD2	CAYKREGLSTDTQYF	TGTGCCTACAAGCGGGAGGGCCTTAGCACAGATACGCAGTATTTT
once	TRBV29-1	TRBJ1-1	15	TRBD1	CSVENRGRSNTEAFF	TGCAGCGTGGAAAACAGGGGGCGAAGTAACACTGAAGCTTTCTTT
NA	TRBV6-1	TRBJ1-5	15	TRBD1	CASTLRDSDNQPQHF	TGTGCCAGCACCCTCCGGGACAGCGATAATCAGCCCCAGCATTTT
NA	TRBV11-2	TRBJ1-1	12	NA	CANPDRNTEAFF	TGTGCCAACCCGGACAGGAACACTGAAGCTTTCTTT
NA	TRBV2	TRBJ2-7	14	TRBD1	CASSELTGAYEQYF	TGTGCCAGCAGTGAATTGACAGGGGCCTACGAGCAGTACTTC
few	TRBV10-3	TRBJ2-7	16	TRBD2	CAISVLQAGVPGEQYF	TGTGCCATCAGTGTGCTACAAGCGGGAGTCCCGGGCGAGCAGTACTTC
NA	TRBV11-2	TRBJ2-1	16	TRBD2	CASSLRRLAGMDEQFF	TGTGCCAGCAGCTTAAGAAGGTTAGCGGGAATGGATGAGCAGTTCTTC
NA	TRBV19	TRBJ2-2	16	TRBD2	CASSILAGTNTGELFF	TGTGCCAGTAGTATACTAGCGGGTACGAACACCGGGGAGCTGTTTTTT
NA	TRBV2	TRBJ1-1	13	NA	CASSEDKNTEAFF	TGTGCCAGCAGTGAGGACAAGAACACTGAAGCTTTCTTT
NA	TRBV10-3	TRBJ2-7	11	TRBD1	CAIRDRGEQYF	TGTGCCATCAGGGACAGGGGCGAGCAGTACTTC
few	TRBV5-4	TRBJ1-1	15	TRBD1	CASSPGQGRSPEAFF	TGTGCCAGCAGCCCTGGACAGGGGAGGTCACCTGAAGCTTTCTTT
NA	TRBV11-2	TRBJ2-5	15	TRBD2	CASSFLAGYMETQYF	TGTGCCAGCAGCTTTCTAGCGGGGTATATGGAGACCCAGTACTTC
once	TRBV4-1	TRBJ1-4	17	TRBD1	CASSQEDRVTTNEKLFF	TGCGCCAGCAGCCAAGAGGACAGGGTGACAACTAATGAAAAACTGTTTTTT
NA	TRBV4-1	TRBJ2-7	15	NA	CASSQQELEAYEQYF	TGCGCCAGCAGCCAACAAGAGCTGGAGGCCTACGAGCAGTACTTC
once	TRBV7-9	TRBJ1-1	12	NA	CASSPRGTEAFF	TGTGCCAGCAGCCCAAGGGGCACTGAAGCTTTCTTT
NA	TRBV18	TRBJ1-2	13	NA	CASSRPGLRGYTF	TGTGCCAGCTCACGGCCGGGACTTCGTGGCTACACCTTC
few	TRBV27	TRBJ2-2	15	NA	CASSYAGTYTGELFF	TGTGCCAGCAGTTACGCGGGAACGTACACCGGGGAGCTGTTTTTT
few	TRBV5-1	TRBJ1-2	16	TRBD1	CASSLGGTGGNSGYTF	TGCGCCAGCAGCTTGGGTGGGACAGGGGGAAATTCTGGCTACACCTTC
NA	TRBV4-3	TRBJ1-1	16	TRBD1	CASSQVPGQKNTEAFF	TGCGCCAGCAGCCAGGTACCGGGACAGAAGAACACTGAAGCTTTCTTT
NA	TRBV10-3	TRBJ2-7	15	NA	CAISEALQGPYEQYF	TGTGCCATCAGTGAGGCTCTACAGGGCCCCTACGAGCAGTACTTC
few	TRBV4-2	TRBJ2-5	15	NA	CASSQEAASDETQYF	TGTGCCAGCAGCCAAGAGGCGGCTAGTGATGAGACCCAGTACTTC
NA	TRBV5-6	TRBJ1-2	16	TRBD1	CASSPQQGAALYGYTF	TGTGCCAGCAGCCCCCAACAGGGGGCAGCCCTCTATGGCTACACCTTC
NA	TRBV29-1	TRBJ2-1	17	TRBD2	CSVDPRILAASYNEQFF	TGCAGCGTGGACCCCCGAATACTAGCGGCCTCCTACAATGAGCAGTTCTTC